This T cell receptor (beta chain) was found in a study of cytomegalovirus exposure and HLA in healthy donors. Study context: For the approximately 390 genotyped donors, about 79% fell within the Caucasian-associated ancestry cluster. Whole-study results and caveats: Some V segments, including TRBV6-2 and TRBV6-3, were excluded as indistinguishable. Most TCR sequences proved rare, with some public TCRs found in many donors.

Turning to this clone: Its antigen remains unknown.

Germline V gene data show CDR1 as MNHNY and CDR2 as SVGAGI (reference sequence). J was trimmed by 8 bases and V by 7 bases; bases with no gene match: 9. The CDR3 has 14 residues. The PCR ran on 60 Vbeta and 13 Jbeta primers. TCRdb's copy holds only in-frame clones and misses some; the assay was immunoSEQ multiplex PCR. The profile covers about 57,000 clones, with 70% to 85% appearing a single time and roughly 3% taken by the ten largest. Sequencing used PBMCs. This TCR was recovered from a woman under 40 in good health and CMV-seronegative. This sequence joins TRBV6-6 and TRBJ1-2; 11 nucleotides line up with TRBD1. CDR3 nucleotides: TGTGCCAGCATGACCGGGACAGGGGGAATGGGCTACACCTTC. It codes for CASMTGTGGMGYTF.